Included here is one T cell receptor (beta chain) sequence, with context. The antigen is undetermined. Additional DNA sequences in this sample encode the identical CDR3. This specimen comes from a study of siplizumab effects on memory and regulatory T cells. V shed 3 bases, J shed 10 bases, and the junction held 24 bases outside the gene matches. This CDR3 comprises 19 residues. Germline CDR1 reads SEHNR; CDR2 reads FQNEAQ (reference sequence). The study, taken as a whole, reports: Naive T cells appeared more diverse than memory cells and seemed to be major alloresponse contributors. Poor capture below about 10^-5 frequency left most alloreactive clones unmapped to unstimulated subsets. An assignable phenotype, naive or memory, was missing from roughly 84-95% of proliferating CD4+ or CD8+ clones.

Per sample, the assay covered roughly 10^5 TCR templates. Sequencing was performed with immunoSEQ multiplex PCR; in TCRdb, only in-frame clones are kept and a portion is missing. The repertoire holds approximately 100,000 clones, with roughly 92% as singletons. The gene calls are TRBV7-9 and TRBJ2-4; 7 bases are a match to TRBD2. The specimen sequenced was Tregs sorted from blood. The TCR originated in a human donor in good health. The CDR3 DNA sequence: TGTGCCAGCAGCTTCGGCCTGAGGGGAGGGGCCAATCGGGGAAATATTCAGTACTTC. Its translation is CASSFGLRGGANRGNIQYF. The variable domain in full, completed from reference TRBV7-9 and TRBJ2-4, reads DTGVSQNPRHKITKRGQNVTFRCDPISEHNRLYWYRQTLGQGPEFLTYFQNEAQLEKSRLLSDRFSAERPKGSFSTLEIQRTEQGDSAMYLCASSFGLRGGANRGNIQYFGAGTRLSVL.